In its sample, the clone carrying this T cell receptor beta chain was seen once. Authors' methods: Amplification of reference gene primers provided the estimated nucleated cell counts. The method was immunoSEQ multiplex PCR; TCRdb's version includes in-frame clones alone and lacks a portion of them. Clone size and V and J calls were adopted from that table, with D and trimming inferred from the DNA. Here the sample spans about 84,000 clones, about 83% being singletons. The record originates from a study of blood T cell repertoires in COVID-19. About the study: Samples of COVID-19 (acute and convalescent) were obtained from the United States, Italy and Spain. PBMCs, B-cell-depleted T cells, or T cells provided the cDNA or gDNA that made up the material.

CDR1 is MGHDK and CDR2 is SYGVNS in the germline V gene. The CDR3 sequence is 17 residues long. The V gene lost 5 bases and the J gene lost 5 bases, with 24 bases spanning the gap. Source material: peripheral blood. The genes are TRBV25-1 and TRBJ2-5, with D possibly being TRBD1 (8 bases). This clonotype was sampled from a woman aged 80 or over with acute or convalescent COVID-19. The CDR3 nucleotides are TGTGCCAGCAGTACTAACAGGGGGGGATTCATTCGGGAGACCCAGTACTTC. Protein: CASSTNRGGFIRETQYF.